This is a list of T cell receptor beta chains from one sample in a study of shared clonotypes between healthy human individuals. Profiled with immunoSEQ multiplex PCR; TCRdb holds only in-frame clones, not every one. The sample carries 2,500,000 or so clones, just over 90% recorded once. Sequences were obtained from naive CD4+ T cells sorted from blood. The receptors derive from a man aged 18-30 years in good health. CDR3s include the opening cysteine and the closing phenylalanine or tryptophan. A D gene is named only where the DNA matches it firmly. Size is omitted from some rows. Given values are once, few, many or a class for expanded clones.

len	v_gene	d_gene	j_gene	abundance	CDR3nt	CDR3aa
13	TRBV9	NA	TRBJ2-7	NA	TGTGCCAGCAGCGTAGGACAAGTAACCGAGCAGTACTTC	CASSVGQVTEQYF
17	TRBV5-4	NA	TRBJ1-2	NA	TGTGCCAGCAGCTTGGCCTCGGGGCCGAACTCTAACTATGGCTACACCTTC	CASSLASGPNSNYGYTF
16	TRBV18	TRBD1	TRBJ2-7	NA	TGTGCCAGCTCACTGGGCGTTACAGGGGTCTCCTACGAGCAGTACTTC	CASSLGVTGVSYEQYF
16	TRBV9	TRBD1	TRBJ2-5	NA	TGTGCCAGCAGCCCCTCGGGGGGACAGGGTCCAGAGACCCAGTACTTC	CASSPSGGQGPETQYF
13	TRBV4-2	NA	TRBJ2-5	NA	TGTGCCAGCAGCCAGGGGGATATAGAGACCCAGTACTTC	CASSQGDIETQYF
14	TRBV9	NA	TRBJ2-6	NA	TGTGCCAGCAGCGTAGATACTGGGGCCAACGTCCTGACTTTC	CASSVDTGANVLTF
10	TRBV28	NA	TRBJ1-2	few	TGTGCCAGCAGTTCAGATGGCTACACCTTC	CASSSDGYTF
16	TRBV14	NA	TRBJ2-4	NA	TGTGCCAGCAGCCAGCCCAGGGCCCTAGCCAAAAACATTCAGTACTTC	CASSQPRALAKNIQYF
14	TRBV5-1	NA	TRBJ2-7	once	TGCGCCAGCAGCCCTGGACAGAGGCCCTACGAGCAGTACTTC	CASSPGQRPYEQYF
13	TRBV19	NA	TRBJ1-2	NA	TGTGCCAGTAGTATCCGAGGAGCGTATGGCTACACCTTC	CASSIRGAYGYTF
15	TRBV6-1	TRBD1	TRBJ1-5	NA	TGTGCCAGCAGTCCCGGGACAGGGGTTGGTCAGCCCCAGCATTTT	CASSPGTGVGQPQHF
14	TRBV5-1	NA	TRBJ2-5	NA	TGCGCCAGCAGCTTGGGGCCAGGGTCCGAGACCCAGTACTTC	CASSLGPGSETQYF
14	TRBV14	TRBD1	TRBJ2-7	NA	TGTGCCAGCAGCTGGGGACAGGGAAAGTACGAGCAGTACTTC	CASSWGQGKYEQYF
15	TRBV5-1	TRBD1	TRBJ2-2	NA	TGCGCCAGCAGCTTACCGGGACAGGCCACCGGGGAGCTGTTTTTT	CASSLPGQATGELFF
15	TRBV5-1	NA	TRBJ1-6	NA	TGCGCCAGCAGCGGAGCCGGGATTAATAATTCACCCCTCCACTTT	CASSGAGINNSPLHF
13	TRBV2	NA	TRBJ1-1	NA	TGTGCCAGCCTCAGGGAATCGAACACTGAAGCTTTCTTT	CASLRESNTEAFF
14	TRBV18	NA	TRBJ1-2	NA	TGTGCCAGCTCAACGGACGGTATAGGCTATGGCTACACCTTC	CASSTDGIGYGYTF
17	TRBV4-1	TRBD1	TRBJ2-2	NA	TGCGCCAGCAGCCAAGCGAGGGACAGGGACAACACCGGGGAGCTGTTTTTT	CASSQARDRDNTGELFF
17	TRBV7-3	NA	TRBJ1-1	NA	TGTGCCAGCAGCTTAACCCCTTTATATCAGGGCGGAACTGAAGCTTTCTTT	CASSLTPLYQGGTEAFF
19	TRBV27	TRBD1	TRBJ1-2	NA	TGTGCCAGCAGGCCCTTAACGCCGGGACAGCCTAAGGGGAACTATGGCTACACCTTC	CASRPLTPGQPKGNYGYTF
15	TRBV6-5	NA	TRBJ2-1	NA	TGTGCCAGCAAGCCCGGAGGCGGCGCCTACAATGAGCAGTTCTTC	CASKPGGGAYNEQFF
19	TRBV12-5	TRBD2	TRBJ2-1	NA	TGTGCTAGTGGTTTCCGGGGACTAGCGGGGATGAGCTCCTACAATGAGCAGTTCTTC	CASGFRGLAGMSSYNEQFF
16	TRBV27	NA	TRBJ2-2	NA	TGTGCCAGCAGTTTAACCCGGACGGGACAAGGCGGGGAGCTGTTTTTT	CASSLTRTGQGGELFF
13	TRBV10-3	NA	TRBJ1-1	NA	TGTGCCATCAACTGGGGGCCGGGCACTGAAGCTTTCTTT	CAINWGPGTEAFF
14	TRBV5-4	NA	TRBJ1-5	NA	TGTGCCAGCAGCGCATCAGGGAGCAATCAGCCCCAGCATTTT	CASSASGSNQPQHF
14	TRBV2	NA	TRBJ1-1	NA	TGTGCCAGCAGTGGTATGCTTATGAACACTGAAGCTTTCTTT	CASSGMLMNTEAFF
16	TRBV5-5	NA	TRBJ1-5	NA	TGTGCCAGCAGCTTGGGGCAGGGCTATAGCAATCAGCCCCAGCATTTT	CASSLGQGYSNQPQHF
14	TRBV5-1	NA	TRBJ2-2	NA	TGCGCCAGCAGCTTGGTGCCGAACACCGGGGAGCTGTTTTTT	CASSLVPNTGELFF
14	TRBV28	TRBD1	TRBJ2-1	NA	TGTGCCAGCAGTTTGGGACAGGTCGACAATGAGCAGTTCTTC	CASSLGQVDNEQFF
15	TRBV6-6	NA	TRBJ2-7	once	TGTGCCAGCAGTTACTCGCCTAAAAGCTCCTACGAGCAGTACTTC	CASSYSPKSSYEQYF
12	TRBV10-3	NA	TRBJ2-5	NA	TGTGCCATTTCTGGAGGGGGGGAGACCCAGTACTTC	CAISGGGETQYF
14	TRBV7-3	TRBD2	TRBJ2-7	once	TGTGCCAGCAGCTTGGGAGGGAGTGCCATCGAGCAGTACTTC	CASSLGGSAIEQYF
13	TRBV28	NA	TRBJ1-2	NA	TGTGCCAGCACCCAAGGACGGACCTATGGCTACACCTTC	CASTQGRTYGYTF
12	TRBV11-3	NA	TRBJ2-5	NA	TGTGCCAGCAGCTTAGGGAGAGAGACCCAGTACTTC	CASSLGRETQYF
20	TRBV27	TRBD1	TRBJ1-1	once	TGTGCCAGCAGTTCAGCAGGGGGCCGGATTCCGAGGATTTTCTTTCGGGGGGCTTTCTTT	CASSSAGGRIPRIFFRGAFF
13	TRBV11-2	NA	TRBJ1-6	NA	TGTGCCAGCAGCTTAGATCCGAATTCACCCCTCCACTTT	CASSLDPNSPLHF
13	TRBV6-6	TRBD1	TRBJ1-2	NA	TGTGCCAGCAGACCGGGACAGTCTGATGGCTACACCTTC	CASRPGQSDGYTF
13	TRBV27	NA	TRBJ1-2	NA	TGTGCCAGCAGCATGGACAGAAATTATGGCTACACCTTC	CASSMDRNYGYTF
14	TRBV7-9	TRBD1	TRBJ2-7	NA	TGTGCCAGCAGCTACACAGGGGGTTCCTACGAGCAGTACTTC	CASSYTGGSYEQYF
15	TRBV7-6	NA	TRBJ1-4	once	TGTGCCAGCAGCCGAACAGTTACTCGGAATGAAAAACTGTTTTTT	CASSRTVTRNEKLFF
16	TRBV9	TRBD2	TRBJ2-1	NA	TGTGCCAGCAGCGTAGCTCCCCTAGCGGGAGGCAATGAGCAGTTCTTC	CASSVAPLAGGNEQFF
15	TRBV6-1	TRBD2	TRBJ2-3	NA	TGTGCCAGCAGTGGAAGCGGGGGTAAAACAGATACGCAGTATTTT	CASSGSGGKTDTQYF
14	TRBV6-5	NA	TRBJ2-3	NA	TGTGCCAGCAGCCGAGGGACTAGCACAGATACGCAGTATTTT	CASSRGTSTDTQYF
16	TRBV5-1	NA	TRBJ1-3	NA	TGCGCCAGCAGCTTGGAGGGGATATACTCTGGAAACACCATATATTTT	CASSLEGIYSGNTIYF
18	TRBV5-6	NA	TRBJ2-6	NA	TGTGCCAGCAGCTTGGAATTCCGAGGGGGCTCTGGGGCCAACGTCCTGACTTTC	CASSLEFRGGSGANVLTF
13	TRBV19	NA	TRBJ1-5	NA	TGTGCCAGTTCAAAGGAGGAAAGGGGGCCCCAGCATTTT	CASSKEERGPQHF
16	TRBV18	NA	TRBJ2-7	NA	TGTGCCAGCTCCCAATCGAGCGGAATAAGCTCCTACGAGCAGTACTTC	CASSQSSGISSYEQYF
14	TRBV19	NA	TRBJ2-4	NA	TGTGCCAGTAGTCCCAACGGTCTGGGGTACATTCAGTACTTC	CASSPNGLGYIQYF
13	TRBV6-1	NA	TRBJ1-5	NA	TGTGCCAGCAGCCCGGAGATAATGCAGCCCCAGCATTTT	CASSPEIMQPQHF
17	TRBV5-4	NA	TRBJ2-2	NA	TGTGCCAGCAGCTTTCCGACAACACTAGCGAACACCGGGGAGCTGTTTTTT	CASSFPTTLANTGELFF
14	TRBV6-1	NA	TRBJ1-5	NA	TGTGCCAGCATACAGGTTTTCAATAATCAGCCCCAGCATTTT	CASIQVFNNQPQHF
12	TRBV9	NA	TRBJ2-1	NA	TGTGCCAGCAGCTCCGCCGGTGGGGCGGAGTTCTTC	CASSSAGGAEFF
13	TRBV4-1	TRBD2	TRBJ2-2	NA	TGCGCCAGCGGACTAGCGGGGTCCGGGGAGCTGTTTTTT	CASGLAGSGELFF
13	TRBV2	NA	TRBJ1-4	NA	TGTGCCAGCAGTTTACAGAATAATGAAAAACTGTTTTTT	CASSLQNNEKLFF
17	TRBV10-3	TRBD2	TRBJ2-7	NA	TGTGCCATCAGTGTAACCACCGGGACTAGCGGGACACGTGAGCAGTACTTC	CAISVTTGTSGTREQYF
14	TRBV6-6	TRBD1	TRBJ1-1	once	TGTGCCAGCAGTTGGACAGGGATGGACACTGAAGCTTTCTTT	CASSWTGMDTEAFF
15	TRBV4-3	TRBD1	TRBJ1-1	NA	TGCGCCAGCAGCCAACAAGGGGGCTTGAACACTGAAGCTTTCTTT	CASSQQGGLNTEAFF
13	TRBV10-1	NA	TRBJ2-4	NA	TGCGCCAGCAGCGGACAGCCGAAGGGCATTCAGTACTTC	CASSGQPKGIQYF
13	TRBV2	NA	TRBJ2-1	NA	TGTGCCAGCAGTGAACCCGGGCCTGCCGGGCTGTTCTTC	CASSEPGPAGLFF
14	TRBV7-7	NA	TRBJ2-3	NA	TGTGCTAGCAGCTTAGGGGGGGCTTCAGATACGCAGTATTTT	CASSLGGASDTQYF